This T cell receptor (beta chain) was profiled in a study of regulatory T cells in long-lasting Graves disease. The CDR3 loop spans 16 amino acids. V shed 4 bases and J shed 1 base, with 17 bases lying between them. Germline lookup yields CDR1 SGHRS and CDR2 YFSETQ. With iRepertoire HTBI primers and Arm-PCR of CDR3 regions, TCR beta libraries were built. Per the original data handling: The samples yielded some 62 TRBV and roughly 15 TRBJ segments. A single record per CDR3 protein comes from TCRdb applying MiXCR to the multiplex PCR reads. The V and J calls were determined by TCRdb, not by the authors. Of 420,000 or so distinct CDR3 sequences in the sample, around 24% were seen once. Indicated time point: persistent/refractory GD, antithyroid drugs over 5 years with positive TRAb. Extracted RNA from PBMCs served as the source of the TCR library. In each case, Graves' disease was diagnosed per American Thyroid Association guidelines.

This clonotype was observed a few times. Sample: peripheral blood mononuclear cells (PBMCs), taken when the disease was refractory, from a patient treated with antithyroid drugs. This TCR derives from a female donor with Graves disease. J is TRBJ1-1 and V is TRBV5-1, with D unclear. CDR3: CASSILGIVGNTEAFF. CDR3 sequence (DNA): TGCGCCAGCAGCATATTGGGTATTGTTGGGAACACTGAAGCTTTCTTT.